The sequence of this T cell receptor beta chain was determined in a study of blood T cell repertoires in COVID-19. This clone was detected only once. In the study's own analysis: Using reference gene primer amplification, nucleated cell counts were estimated. The protocol was immunoSEQ multiplex PCR, while the TCRdb copy is restricted to in-frame clones and leaves out a portion. V and J calls and clone size are those listed in that table; D and trimming were worked out from the DNA. The sample has over 25,000 clones; under 85% are singletons. The V segment lost 6 bases and the J segment 0 bases; nucleotides outside the gene matches: 0. This CDR3 has 14 residues. Germline loops: CDR1 ENHRY, CDR2 SYGVKD.

Sample: peripheral blood. The clonotype originates from a man between 65 and 85 years old with acute or convalescent COVID-19. This sequence joins TRBV10-3 and TRBJ2-2; 8 bases are a match to TRBD1. The CDR3 is CAIRGQANTGELFF. The CDR3 nucleotides are TGTGCCATCAGGGGACAGGCGAACACCGGGGAGCTGTTTTTT.